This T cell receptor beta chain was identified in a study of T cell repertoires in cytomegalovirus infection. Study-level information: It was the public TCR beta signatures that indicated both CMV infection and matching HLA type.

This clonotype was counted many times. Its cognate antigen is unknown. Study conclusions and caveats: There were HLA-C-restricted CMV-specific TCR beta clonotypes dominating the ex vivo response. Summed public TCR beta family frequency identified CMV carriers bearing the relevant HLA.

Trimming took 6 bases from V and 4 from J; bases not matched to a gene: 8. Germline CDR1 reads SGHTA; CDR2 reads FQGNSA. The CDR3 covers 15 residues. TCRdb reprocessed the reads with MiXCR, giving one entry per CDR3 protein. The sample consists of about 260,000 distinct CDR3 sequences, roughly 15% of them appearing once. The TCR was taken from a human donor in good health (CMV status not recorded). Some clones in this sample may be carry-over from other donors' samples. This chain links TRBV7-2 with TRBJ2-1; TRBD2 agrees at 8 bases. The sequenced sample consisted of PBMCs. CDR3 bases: TGTGCCAGCAGTACGAGCGGGAGCCTATACAATGAGCAGTTCTTC. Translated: CASSTSGSLYNEQFF.